This T cell receptor (beta chain) was identified in a study of CD8 T cells in ankylosing spondylitis. This clonotype was observed many times. Its antigen remains unidentified. Trimming removed 1 base from V and 11 bases from J, with 12 bases in between. This CDR3 has 13 residues. Scientists made TCR beta libraries using quantitative 5'-RACE with molecular barcodes. One entry per CDR3 protein results from TCRdb running MiXCR on the 5' RACE reads. The sample gives more than 600,000 distinct CDR3 sequences, over 15% of which show up once; around 19% is in the top ten. The study, taken as a whole, reports: Disease-linked clones reportedly showed significant enrichment in matched ankylosing spondylitis synovial fluid. Disease-associated clonotypes exhibited CD8+ identity and were relatively infrequent in peripheral blood. Past studies reported some motif variants in reactive arthritis synovial fluid and blood. Apparently characteristic of ankylosing spondylitis blood was a TCR beta motif (eight highly homologous variants).

This clonotype was obtained from a male donor with ankylosing spondylitis. Sequenced sample: blood, either unsorted or a sorted T cell fraction (not recorded which). The gene calls are TRBV12-3 or TRBV12-4 and TRBJ1-5; unclear D gene. CDR3 nucleotide sequence: TGTGCCAGCAGTTTAGGTGGGATTAGGTCCCAGCATTTT. This gives the protein CASSLGGIRSQHF.